The 3 T cell receptor beta chains reported below all come from one sample, sequenced in a study of spatial heterogeneity in lung cancer. No antigen has been identified for these receptors. The sample's time point: sample taken at primary tumor resection. One entry per CDR3 protein, called by TCRdb with MiXCR from the 5' RACE reads. The profile shows about 100,000 distinct CDR3 sequences, approximately 4% of them singletons. Points from the study as a whole: Counts of expanded alpha and beta TCRs within tumors tracked the tumor nonsynonymous mutation count.

The sequencing here drew on lung tumor tissue, taken at surgery. These receptors were obtained from a male donor with early-stage non-small cell lung cancer.

Many counts were recorded for this clonotype. The rearrangement uses TRBV28 and TRBJ1-5; no definite D call. The CDR3 extends over 14 amino acids. Germline V gene lookup returns CDR1 MDHEN and CDR2 SYDVKM. Trimming shortened V by 6 bases and J by 7 bases, and 16 bases separated the two germline ends. The CDR3 sequence: CASRAARGRQPQHF. As DNA, the CDR3 is TGTGCCAGCAGAGCCGCCCGCGGGCGCCAGCCCCAGCATTTT.

With respect to this clonotype: A much bigger clone sits one base away, suggesting this may be a read error. The V and J genes are TRBV28 and TRBJ2-5, with unresolved D. Germline V lookup: CDR1 MDHEN, CDR2 SYDVKM. This CDR3 is built from 14 residues. For the CDR3, the DNA is TGTGCCAGCAGTCAAAACAGATTCCAAGAGAACCAGTACTTC. It yields the protein CASSQNRFQENQYF.

In this sample, this clonotype turned up many times. The chain links TRBV6-2 or TRBV6-3 to TRBJ1-2, with D unclear. The germline V gene encodes CDR1 MNHEY and CDR2 SVGEGT. The CDR3 is made up of 13 amino acids. V was shortened by 6 bases and J by 2 bases, with 10 bases between the two germline ends. The CDR3 DNA is TGTGCCAGCAGCTCCCATTCGAACTATGGCTACACCTTC. Protein sequence: CASSSHSNYGYTF.